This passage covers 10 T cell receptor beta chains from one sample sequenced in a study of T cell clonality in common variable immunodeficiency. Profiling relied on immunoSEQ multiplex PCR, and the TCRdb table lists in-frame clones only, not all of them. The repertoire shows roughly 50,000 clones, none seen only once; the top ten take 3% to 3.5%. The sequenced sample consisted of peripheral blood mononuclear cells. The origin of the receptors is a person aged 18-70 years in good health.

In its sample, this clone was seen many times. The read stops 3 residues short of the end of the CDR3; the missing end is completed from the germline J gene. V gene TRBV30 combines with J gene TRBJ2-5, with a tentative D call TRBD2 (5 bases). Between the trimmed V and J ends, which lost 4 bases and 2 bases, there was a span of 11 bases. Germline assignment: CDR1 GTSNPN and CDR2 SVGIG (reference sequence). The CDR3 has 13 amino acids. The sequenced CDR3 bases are TGTGCCTGGAACGGGGTGATTCAAGAGACC. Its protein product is CAWNGVIQET. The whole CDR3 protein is CAWNGVIQETQYF. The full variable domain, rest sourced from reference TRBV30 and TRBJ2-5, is SQTIHQWPATLVQPVGSPLSLECTVEGTSNPNLYWYRQAAGRGLQLLFYSVGIGQISSEVPQNLSASRPQDRQFILSSKKLLLSDSGFYLCAWNGVIQETQYFGPGTRLLVL.

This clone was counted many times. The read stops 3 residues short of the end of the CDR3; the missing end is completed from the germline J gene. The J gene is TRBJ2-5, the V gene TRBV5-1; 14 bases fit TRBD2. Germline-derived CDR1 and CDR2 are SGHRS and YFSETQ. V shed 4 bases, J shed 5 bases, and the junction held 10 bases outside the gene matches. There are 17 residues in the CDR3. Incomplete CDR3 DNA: TGCGCCAGCAGCCTCGGGACTAGCGGGAGCGGGGGGGAGACC. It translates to CASSLGTSGSGGET. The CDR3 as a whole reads CASSLGTSGSGGETQYF.

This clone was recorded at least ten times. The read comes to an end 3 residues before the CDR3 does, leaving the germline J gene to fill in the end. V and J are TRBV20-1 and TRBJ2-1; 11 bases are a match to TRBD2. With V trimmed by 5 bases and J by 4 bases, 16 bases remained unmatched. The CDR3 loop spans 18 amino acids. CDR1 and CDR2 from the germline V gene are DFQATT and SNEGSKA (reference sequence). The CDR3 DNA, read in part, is TGCAGTGCTGCCCCTGGGACTAGCGGAACTTCCCGGTACAATGAG. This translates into CSAAPGTSGTSRYNE. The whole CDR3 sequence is CSAAPGTSGTSRYNEQFF.

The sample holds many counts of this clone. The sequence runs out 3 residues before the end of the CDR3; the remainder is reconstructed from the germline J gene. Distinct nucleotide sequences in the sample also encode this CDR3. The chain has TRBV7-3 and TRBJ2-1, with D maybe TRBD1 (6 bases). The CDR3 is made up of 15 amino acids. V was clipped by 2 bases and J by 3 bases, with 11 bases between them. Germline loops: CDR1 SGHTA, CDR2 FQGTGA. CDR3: CASSLRPDSYNEQFF. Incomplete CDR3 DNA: TGTGCCAGCAGCTTACGTCCGGACAGCTACAATGAG.

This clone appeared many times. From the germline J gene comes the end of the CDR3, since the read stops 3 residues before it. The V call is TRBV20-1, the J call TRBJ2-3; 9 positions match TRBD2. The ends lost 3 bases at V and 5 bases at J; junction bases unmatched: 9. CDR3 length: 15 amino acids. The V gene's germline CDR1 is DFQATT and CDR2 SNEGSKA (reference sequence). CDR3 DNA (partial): TGCAGTGCTAGGACTAGCGGTTGGGGGGGAGATACG. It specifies CSARTSGWGGDT. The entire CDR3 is CSARTSGWGGDTQYF.

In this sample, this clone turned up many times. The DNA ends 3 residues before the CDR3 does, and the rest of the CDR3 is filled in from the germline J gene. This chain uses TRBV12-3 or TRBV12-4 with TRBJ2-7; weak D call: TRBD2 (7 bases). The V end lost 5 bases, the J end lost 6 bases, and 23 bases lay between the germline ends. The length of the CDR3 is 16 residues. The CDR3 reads CASSLSSPRGASEQYF. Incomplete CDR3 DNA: TGTGCCAGCAGTCTCAGCTCACCCCGGGGGGCCTCCGAG.

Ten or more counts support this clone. CDR3 DNA (partial): TGTGCCAGCTCACATAGGGGGACTAGCAGTGCAGATACG. Protein sequence: CASSHRGTSSADT. The whole CDR3 protein reads CASSHRGTSSADTQYF. The rearrangement links TRBV18 to TRBJ2-3; 9 positions agree with TRBD2. The read stops 3 residues short of the end of the CDR3; the missing end is completed from the germline J gene. Germline CDR1 is KGHSH and CDR2 is LQKENI. The CDR3 loop spans 16 amino acids. V lost 4 bases to trimming and J lost 4 bases; unmatched junction nucleotides: 9.

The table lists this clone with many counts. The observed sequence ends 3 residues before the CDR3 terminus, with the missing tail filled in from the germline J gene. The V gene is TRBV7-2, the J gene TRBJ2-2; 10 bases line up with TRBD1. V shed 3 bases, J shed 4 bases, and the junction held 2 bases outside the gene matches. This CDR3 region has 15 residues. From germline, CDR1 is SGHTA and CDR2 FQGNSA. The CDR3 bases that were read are TGTGCCAGCAGCTTCCGGGACAGGGGCACCGGGGAG. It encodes CASSFRDRGTGE. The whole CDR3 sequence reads CASSFRDRGTGELFF. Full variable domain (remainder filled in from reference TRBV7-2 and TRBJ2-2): GAGVSQSPSNKVTEKGKDVELRCDPISGHTALYWYRQSLGQGLEFLIYFQGNSAPDKSGLPSDRFSAERTGGSVSTLTIQRTQQEDSAVYLCASSFRDRGTGELFFGEGSRLTVL.

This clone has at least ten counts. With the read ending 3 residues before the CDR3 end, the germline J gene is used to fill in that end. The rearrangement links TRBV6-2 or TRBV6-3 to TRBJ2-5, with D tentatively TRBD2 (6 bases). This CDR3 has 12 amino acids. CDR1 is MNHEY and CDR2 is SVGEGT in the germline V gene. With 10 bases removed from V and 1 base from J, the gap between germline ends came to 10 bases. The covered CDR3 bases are TGTGCCACCGGGACTTCCCAAGAGACC. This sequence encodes CATGTSQET. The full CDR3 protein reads CATGTSQETQYF.

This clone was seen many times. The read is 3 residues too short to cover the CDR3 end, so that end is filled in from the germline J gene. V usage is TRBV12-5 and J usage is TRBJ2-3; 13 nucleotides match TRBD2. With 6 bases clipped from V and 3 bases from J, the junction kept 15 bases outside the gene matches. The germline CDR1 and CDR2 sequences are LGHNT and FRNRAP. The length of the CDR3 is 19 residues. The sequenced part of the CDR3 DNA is TGTGCTAGTGGCCCTTACCTCGGGACTAGCGGGATTAGGACAGATACG. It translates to CASGPYLGTSGIRTDT. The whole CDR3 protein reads CASGPYLGTSGIRTDTQYF.